Each of the 7 T cell receptor beta chains below was sequenced from the same sample in a study of blood T cell repertoires in COVID-19. Profiling relied on immunoSEQ multiplex PCR, and the TCRdb table lists in-frame clones only, not all of them. Here the sample spans about 270,000 clones, 88% being singletons. The material sequenced was PBMCs or T cells enriched from blood (not recorded which). These receptors all come from a woman in her 50s who had recovered from COVID-19.

The CDR3 reads CAISEGSGLYEQYF. The CDR3, as DNA: TGTGCCATCAGTGAGGGTAGCGGACTCTACGAGCAGTACTTC. The rearrangement links TRBV10-3 to TRBJ2-7; maybe TRBD2 (6 bases). The V gene lost 2 bases and the J gene lost 3 bases, with 11 bases spanning the gap. This CDR3 has 14 amino acids. Germline V gene lookup returns CDR1 ENHRY and CDR2 SYGVKD.

V and J are TRBV6-5 and TRBJ1-1, with D hard to call. Deletions cut 5 bases from V and 3 bases from J, with 16 bases between. The germline V gene encodes CDR1 MNHEY and CDR2 SVGAGI. This CDR3 has 15 residues. CDR3 DNA: TGTGCCAGCAGTAAAAGACAAATTAGAGACACTGAAGCTTTCTTT. Translated: CASSKRQIRDTEAFF.

The chain carries TRBV7-2 and TRBJ1-6; 9 bases align to TRBD1. This CDR3 spans 15 amino acids. Germline CDR1 SGHTA, CDR2 FQGNSA. J gave up 10 bases and V 1 base, and 5 bases lay outside the gene matches. The CDR3 is CASSLGGQGWSPLHF. For the CDR3, the DNA is TGTGCCAGCAGCTTAGGGGGACAGGGTTGGTCACCCCTCCACTTT.

The chain links TRBV4-3 to TRBJ1-1, with 8 bases matching TRBD1. The V gene end was trimmed by 2 bases and the J gene end by 3 bases; junction bases not matched to a gene: 8. The CDR3 consists of 16 residues. Germline V gives CDR1 LGHNA, CDR2 YSLEER. DNA of the CDR3: TGCGCCAGCAGCCAAATAGAGACAGGGGTAGACACTGAAGCTTTCTTT. Translating gives CASSQIETGVDTEAFF.

The chain is built from TRBV6-6 and TRBJ1-1, with TRBD1 as a possible D gene (6 bases). The V and J ends lost 6 bases and 7 bases respectively, with 15 bases between them. Germline values: CDR1 MNHNY, CDR2 SVGAGI (reference sequence). The CDR3 extends over 13 amino acids. In DNA, the CDR3 is TGTGCCAGCAGGCGCCTCAACAGGGATGAAGCTTTCTTT. Translated, it gives CASRRLNRDEAFF.

The CDR3 loop is CASSIWGVVGNEQFF. The CDR3 coding sequence is TGTGCCAGTAGTATATGGGGAGTCGTGGGGAATGAGCAGTTCTTC. This sequence joins TRBV19 and TRBJ2-1; the D gene is possibly TRBD2 (5 bases). CDR1 and CDR2 (germline): LNHDA, SQIVND (reference sequence). The CDR3 has 15 residues. V was cut by 2 bases and J by 7 bases, with 15 bases left in between.

The chain has TRBV15 and TRBJ2-2; D might be TRBD1 (8 bases). V was shortened by 0 bases and J by 5 bases, with 13 bases between the two germline ends. The length of the CDR3 is 16 residues. Looked up from germline, CDR1 is LNHNV and CDR2 is YYDKDF (reference sequence). The CDR3 sequence: CATSRDGQGGTGELFF. CDR3 bases: TGTGCCACCAGCAGAGACGGACAGGGAGGGACCGGGGAGCTGTTTTTT.